A single sample is the source of the 27 T cell receptor beta chains below, sequenced in a study of cytomegalovirus exposure and HLA in healthy donors (dated by TCRdb to the late 2010s). The library was built by means of the immunoSEQ multiplex PCR assay. The multiplex PCR relied on a mix of 60 forward primers for TCR Vbeta segments and 13 reverse primers for TCR Jbeta segments. Entries here come from immuneACCESS through TCRdb and include only in-frame sequences with V and J called. Some clones fail to appear in such tables; in the studies checked, an unresolved V gene covers under half of the shortfall, and the cause of the remainder is unknown. The sample table shows around 250,000 clones, and 75% to 85% are seen once. 8% of the sample belongs to the ten largest clones. Sequencing was performed on PBMCs. These receptors were collected from a woman aged 60-75 years in good health and CMV-seropositive.

This clone appeared once. The chain is built from TRBV2 and TRBJ1-5, with 11 nucleotides matching TRBD1. Germline trimming cut 8 bases from V and 3 bases from J; bases unmatched to any gene: 12. The CDR3 runs 17 residues. Germline-derived CDR1 and CDR2 are SNHLY and FYNNEI. The DNA for the CDR3 is TGTGCCAGCCGTAAGGTTGGGACAGGGGGTCACAATCAGCCCCAGCATTTT. This encodes CASRKVGTGGHNQPQHF. The full variable domain, in which reference TRBV2 and TRBJ1-5 provide the parts outside the CDR3, is EPEVTQTPSHQVTQMGQEVILRCVPISNHLYFYWYRQILGQKVEFLVSFYNNEISEKSEIFDDQFSVERPDGSNFTLKIRSTKLEDSAMYFCASRKVGTGGHNQPQHFGDGTRLSIL.

This sequence joins TRBV6-5 and TRBJ1-3, with a tentative D call TRBD1 (5 bases). The CDR3 extends over 13 amino acids. Trimming removed 10 bases at V and 3 bases at J, with 13 bases between. From germline, CDR1 is MNHEY and CDR2 SVGAGI. The CDR3 bases are TGTGCCACTATAGGGACTTTTGGAAACACCATATATTTT. Protein product: CATIGTFGNTIYF.

The chain links TRBV5-1 to TRBJ2-7; 7 bases align to TRBD2. V dropped 6 bases and J dropped 4; count of bases not matched to a gene: 13. Per the germline V gene, CDR1 is SGHRS and CDR2 is YFSETQ. The CDR3 loop spans 15 amino acids. In DNA form, the CDR3 reads TGCGCCAGCACCCCTTCCCCCGGGACTACTTACGAGCAGTACTTC. Translating it yields CASTPSPGTTYEQYF.

The CDR3 coding sequence is TGTGCCAGCAGCAAAGTCCGCGGGACTAGCGGGAGCGGCACAGATACGCAGTATTTT. Protein product: CASSKVRGTSGSGTDTQYF. V is TRBV21-1 and J is TRBJ2-3; whether TRBD2, the table's D call, matches the DNA was not checked. TRBV21-1 is noted as a pseudogene. The CDR3 has 19 residues.

The chain recombines TRBV2 with TRBJ1-5; D is possibly TRBD1 (6 bases). Deletions cut 6 bases from V and 5 bases from J, with 11 bases between. The CDR3 totals 13 residues. CDR1 and CDR2 from the germline V gene are SNHLY and FYNNEI. The CDR3 protein is CASRPDSDQPQHF. In DNA, the CDR3 is TGTGCCAGCAGGCCGGACAGTGATCAGCCCCAGCATTTT.

This clone was counted a single time. The chain joins TRBV15 to TRBJ1-4; 7 nucleotides match TRBD1. V lost 0 bases and J lost 6; bases outside the gene matches: 4. This CDR3 region has 15 residues. Germline-derived CDR1 and CDR2 are LNHNV and YYDKDF (reference sequence). CDR3 in amino acids: CATSRDRQGDEKLFF. The CDR3 DNA reads as TGTGCCACCAGCAGAGATCGACAGGGTGATGAAAAACTGTTTTTT. Complete variable domain (other parts from reference TRBV15 and TRBJ1-4): DAMVIQNPRYQVTQFGKPVTLSCSQTLNHNVMYWYQQKSSQAPKLLFHYYDKDFNNEADTPDNFQSRRPNTSFCFLDIRSPGLGDTAMYLCATSRDRQGDEKLFFGSGTQLSVL.

The gene calls are TRBV7-9 and TRBJ1-2, with 8 bases identical to TRBD1. The CDR3 loop spans 17 amino acids. Germline CDR1 and CDR2: SEHNR and FQNEAQ (reference sequence). J gave up 4 bases and V 4 bases, and 14 bases lay outside the gene matches. DNA of the CDR3: TGTGCCAGCAGCTCCTCCCTTGAAACAGGGGGTGGCTATGGCTACACCTTC. It is translated as CASSSSLETGGGYGYTF.

V and J are TRBV10-3 and TRBJ2-1, with 10 bases identical to TRBD2. Germline values: CDR1 ENHRY, CDR2 SYGVKD. J lost 9 bases, V lost 4 bases, and 6 bases had no gene match. This CDR3 has 14 residues. The CDR3: CAISGTSGRTEQFF. In nucleotides, the CDR3 is TGTGCCATCAGTGGGACTAGCGGAAGAACTGAGCAGTTCTTC.

This rearrangement joins TRBV10-3 to TRBJ2-7, with TRBD1 matching over 9 bases. CDR3 size: 13 residues. Germline CDR1 ENHRY, CDR2 SYGVKD. V shed 3 bases, J shed 4 bases, and the junction held 1 base outside the gene matches. CDR3 loop: CAISDDRGYEQYF. The CDR3 DNA reads TGTGCCATCAGTGATGACAGGGGGTACGAGCAGTACTTC.

The chain combines TRBV19 with TRBJ2-1, with a tentative D call TRBD1 (6 bases). V was shortened by 7 bases and J by 9 bases, with 19 bases between the two germline ends. The CDR3 has 14 amino acids. Germline values: CDR1 LNHDA, CDR2 SQIVND (reference sequence). CDR3 in DNA: TGTGCCAGTAAACAGGGAATTCAGGTTAGTGAGCAGTTCTTC. It encodes CASKQGIQVSEQFF. Looking up the rest from reference TRBV19 and TRBJ2-1 gives the full variable domain: DGGITQSPKYLFRKEGQNVTLSCEQNLNHDAMYWYRQDPGQGLRLIYYSQIVNDFQKGDIAEGYSVSREKKESFPLTVTSAQKNPTAFYLCASKQGIQVSEQFFGPGTRLTVL.

This rearrangement joins TRBV29-1 to TRBJ1-2; a weak D match, TRBD1 (5 bases). The CDR3 runs 13 residues. The germline V and J ends were trimmed by 2 bases and 5 bases, with 12 bases remaining between them. Germline lookup yields CDR1 SQVTM and CDR2 ANQGSEA. This CDR3 is CSVEQGVGYGYTF. CDR3 sequence (DNA): TGCAGCGTTGAACAGGGCGTAGGATATGGCTACACCTTC.

The chain employs TRBV6-4 and TRBJ2-1, with 11 bases lining up with TRBD2. Germline CDR1 is MRHNA and CDR2 is SNTAGT. With V trimmed by 1 base and J by 6 bases, 5 bases remained unmatched. The CDR3 runs to 16 residues. CDR3 sequence reads: CASSDFGTSGSNEQFF. The DNA of the CDR3 is TGTGCCAGCAGTGACTTTGGAACTAGCGGGAGCAATGAGCAGTTCTTC.

Comment on this clone: An end of the junction does not agree with germline; a read error may underlie this. The rearrangement links TRBV7-9 to TRBJ1-1; D perhaps matches TRBD1 (5 bases). Germline V gene sequence: CDR1 SEHNR, CDR2 FQNEAQ (reference sequence). The CDR3 totals 11 residues. The CDR3, as DNA: TGTTCCAGCAGCAGGGAGGCGGAAGCTTTCTTT. Amino acid sequence: CSSSREAEAFF.

This clone occurred a few times. The gene calls are TRBV10-2 and TRBJ2-1; D remains ambiguous. This CDR3 contains 12 residues. Trimming took 3 bases from V and 8 from J, leaving 8 bases between them. Germline V lookup: CDR1 WSHSY, CDR2 SAAADI. The CDR3: CASSDMVDEQFF. Here the CDR3 DNA reads TGCGCCAGCAGTGATATGGTAGATGAGCAGTTCTTC.

The chain uses TRBV5-1 and TRBJ1-1; D is unclear. This CDR3 is 14 amino acids long. V was pared by 0 bases and J by 5 bases, with 11 bases between. Germline V gene sequence: CDR1 SGHRS, CDR2 YFSETQ. The CDR3 protein is CASSLDGGVTEAFF. In DNA, the CDR3 is TGCGCCAGCAGCTTGGATGGAGGAGTAACTGAAGCTTTCTTT.

V usage is TRBV5-4 and J usage is TRBJ2-7; D ambiguous. This CDR3 has 14 amino acids. V was clipped by 0 bases and J by 6 bases, with 13 bases between them. Germline loops: CDR1 SGHNT, CDR2 YYREEE (reference sequence). As DNA, the CDR3 is TGTGCCAGCAGCTTGGATGCTCTAGTAGGCGAGCAGTACTTC. Translating it yields CASSLDALVGEQYF.

This chain links TRBV19 with TRBJ2-7; D unresolved. The CDR3 runs 15 residues. V lost 5 bases to trimming and J lost 2 bases, with 16 bases between them. From germline, CDR1 is LNHDA and CDR2 SQIVND (reference sequence). CDR3: CASSQVAHVTYEQYF. CDR3 bases: TGTGCCAGTAGTCAGGTGGCGCACGTGACCTACGAGCAGTACTTC. Complete variable domain (other parts from reference TRBV19 and TRBJ2-7): DGGITQSPKYLFRKEGQNVTLSCEQNLNHDAMYWYRQDPGQGLRLIYYSQIVNDFQKGDIAEGYSVSREKKESFPLTVTSAQKNPTAFYLCASSQVAHVTYEQYFGPGTRLTVT.

The chain combines TRBV28 with TRBJ1-5; D is perhaps TRBD1 (5 bases). Trimming shortened V by 2 bases and J by 5 bases, and 10 bases separated the two germline ends. This CDR3 is built from 14 residues. Germline V gene sequence: CDR1 MDHEN, CDR2 SYDVKM. CDR3 in DNA: TGTGCCAGCAGTTTAAAGGGGTGGGATCAGCCCCAGCATTTT. Translated, it gives CASSLKGWDQPQHF.

This rearrangement joins TRBV19 to TRBJ2-7; 13 bases fit TRBD2. The J segment lost 2 bases and the V segment lost 6 bases, leaving 10 bases of the junction unmatched. This CDR3 spans 17 amino acids. The germline V gene has CDR1 LNHDA and CDR2 SQIVND (reference sequence). Here the CDR3 reads CASSIQQGLAGAYEQYF. CDR3 DNA sequence: TGTGCCAGTAGCATACAACAAGGACTAGCGGGAGCCTACGAGCAGTACTTC.

This chain links TRBV6-5 with TRBJ2-6; no clear D gene. The V end was cut by 5 bases, the J end by 2 bases, with 10 bases between. Germline values: CDR1 MNHEY, CDR2 SVGAGI. The CDR3 has 15 amino acids. CDR3 DNA sequence: TGTGCCAGCAGTCCTCGGGTCGCTGGGGCCAACGTCCTGACTTTC. Protein sequence: CASSPRVAGANVLTF.

V is TRBV20-1 and J is TRBJ2-5; D perhaps matches TRBD2 (6 bases). Between the trimmed V and J ends, which lost 4 bases and 11 bases, there was a span of 11 bases. In germline, CDR1 is DFQATT, CDR2 SNEGSKA (reference sequence). This CDR3 is built from 10 residues. The CDR3 sequence: CSAIRREQYF. The CDR3 region has the DNA TGCAGTGCTATTCGGAGGGAGCAGTACTTC.

The gene calls are TRBV2 and TRBJ2-7; D may be TRBD2 (5 bases). The germline V gene encodes CDR1 SNHLY and CDR2 FYNNEI. This CDR3 contains 13 residues. The CDR3 sequence: CATGKGSAYEQYF. The CDR3 DNA reads as TGTGCAACGGGAAAGGGATCGGCCTACGAGCAGTACTTC.

The chain carries TRBV5-1 and TRBJ2-7; 8 bases are shared with TRBD1. This CDR3 is built from 15 residues. With V trimmed by 0 bases and J by 2 bases, 4 bases remained unmatched. Germline CDR1 SGHRS, CDR2 YFSETQ. In DNA, the CDR3 is TGCGCCAGCAGCTTGGGCGAGACAGGGGCCTACGAGCAGTACTTC. Translated: CASSLGETGAYEQYF.

The chain is built from TRBV5-1 and TRBJ2-3; no clear D. The V end was cut by 5 bases, the J end by 2 bases, with 12 bases between. Germline V gene data show CDR1 as SGHRS and CDR2 as YFSETQ. The CDR3 sequence is 14 residues long. The CDR3 coding sequence is TGCGCCAGCAGATCGGCAGGATACACAGATACGCAGTATTTT. It yields the protein CASRSAGYTDTQYF.

This clone showed up just once. The chain couples TRBV27 to TRBJ2-7, with TRBD2 as a possible D gene (6 bases). Germline loops: CDR1 MNHEY, CDR2 SMNVEV (reference sequence). Trimming shortened V by 6 bases and J by 2 bases, and 17 bases separated the two germline ends. This CDR3 comprises 15 residues. CDR3 in DNA: TGTGCCAGCAGCTTAGCGGAAGGCCGCCCCTACGAGCAGTACTTC. Its protein product is CASSLAEGRPYEQYF.

The chain couples TRBV9 to TRBJ1-5; D might be TRBD1 (5 bases). Germline-derived CDR1 and CDR2 are SGDLS and YYNGEE. This CDR3 has 15 amino acids. V gave up 4 bases and J gave up 5 bases, with 16 bases separating them. CDR3 residues: CASSPSGVLYQPQHF. CDR3 DNA sequence: TGTGCCAGCAGCCCCTCGGGGGTCCTATATCAGCCCCAGCATTTT.

The chain joins TRBV19 to TRBJ2-7, with TRBD1 matching over 8 bases. V shed 6 bases and J 7 bases; nucleotides not matched to a gene: 8. Germline V CDR1 and CDR2: LNHDA, SQIVND (reference sequence). The CDR3 length is 13 residues. CDR3 residues: CASSTDRVGEQYF. CDR3 sequence (DNA): TGTGCCAGTAGCACGGACAGGGTGGGTGAGCAGTACTTC. The whole variable domain, remainder taken from reference TRBV19 and TRBJ2-7, is DGGITQSPKYLFRKEGQNVTLSCEQNLNHDAMYWYRQDPGQGLRLIYYSQIVNDFQKGDIAEGYSVSREKKESFPLTVTSAQKNPTAFYLCASSTDRVGEQYFGPGTRLTVT.